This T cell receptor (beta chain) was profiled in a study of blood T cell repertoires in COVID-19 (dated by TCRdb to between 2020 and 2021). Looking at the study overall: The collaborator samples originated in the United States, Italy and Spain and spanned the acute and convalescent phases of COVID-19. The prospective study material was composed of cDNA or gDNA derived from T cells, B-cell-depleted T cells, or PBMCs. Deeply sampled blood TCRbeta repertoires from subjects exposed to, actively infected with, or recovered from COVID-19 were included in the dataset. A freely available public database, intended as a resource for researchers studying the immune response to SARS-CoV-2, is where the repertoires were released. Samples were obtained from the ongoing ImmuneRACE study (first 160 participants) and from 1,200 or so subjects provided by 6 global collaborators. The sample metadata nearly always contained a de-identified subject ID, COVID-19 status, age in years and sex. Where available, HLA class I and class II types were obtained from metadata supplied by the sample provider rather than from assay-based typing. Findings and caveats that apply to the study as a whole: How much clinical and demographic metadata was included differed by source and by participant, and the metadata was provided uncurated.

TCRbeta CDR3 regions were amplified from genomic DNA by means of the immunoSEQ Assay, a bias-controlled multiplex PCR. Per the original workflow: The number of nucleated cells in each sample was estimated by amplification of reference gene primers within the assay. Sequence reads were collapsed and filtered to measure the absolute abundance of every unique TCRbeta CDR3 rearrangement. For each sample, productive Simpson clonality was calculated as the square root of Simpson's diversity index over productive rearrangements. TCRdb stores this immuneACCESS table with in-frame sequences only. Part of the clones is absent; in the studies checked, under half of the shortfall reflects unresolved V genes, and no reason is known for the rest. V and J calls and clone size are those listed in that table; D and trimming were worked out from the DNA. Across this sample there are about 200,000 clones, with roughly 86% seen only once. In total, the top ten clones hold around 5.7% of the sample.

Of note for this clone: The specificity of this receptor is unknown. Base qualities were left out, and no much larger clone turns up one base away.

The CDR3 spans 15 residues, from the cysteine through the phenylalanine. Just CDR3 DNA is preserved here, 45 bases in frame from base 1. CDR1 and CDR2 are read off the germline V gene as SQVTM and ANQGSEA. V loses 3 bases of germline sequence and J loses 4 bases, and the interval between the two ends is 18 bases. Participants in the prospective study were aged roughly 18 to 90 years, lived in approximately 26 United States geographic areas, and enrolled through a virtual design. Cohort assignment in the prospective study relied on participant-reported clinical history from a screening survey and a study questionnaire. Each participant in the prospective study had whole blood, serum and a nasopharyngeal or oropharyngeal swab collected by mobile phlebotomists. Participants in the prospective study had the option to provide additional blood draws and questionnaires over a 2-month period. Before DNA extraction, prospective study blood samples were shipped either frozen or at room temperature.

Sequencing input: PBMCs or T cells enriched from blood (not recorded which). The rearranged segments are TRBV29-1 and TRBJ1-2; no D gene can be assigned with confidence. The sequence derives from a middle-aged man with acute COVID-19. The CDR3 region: CSVEGSFRSRYGYTF. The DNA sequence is TGCAGCGTTGAGGGGAGTTTTAGGTCTCGCTATGGCTACACCTTC. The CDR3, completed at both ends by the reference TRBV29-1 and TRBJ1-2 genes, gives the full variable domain SAVISQKPSRDICQRGTSLTIQCQVDSQVTMMFWYRQQPGQSLTLIATANQGSEATYESGFVIDKFPISRPNLTFSTLTVSNMSPEDSSIYLCSVEGSFRSRYGYTFGSGTRLTVV.